This T cell receptor (beta chain) appears in the sequencing data of a study of shared clonotypes between healthy human individuals. CDR1 is SGHTA, CDR2 FQGNSA, per germline. This CDR3 has 17 amino acids. V shed 0 bases and J 2 bases; nucleotides not matched to a gene: 8. The protocol was immunoSEQ multiplex PCR, while the TCRdb copy is restricted to in-frame clones and leaves out a portion. This table holds around 2.5 million clones, 93% found once. The chain employs TRBV7-2 and TRBJ2-7; TRBD2 matches at 9 bases. Sequencing was done on a sample of naive CD4+ T cells from PBMCs. The subset: CD45RA+ positively selected. The TCR sequence derives from a man between 18 and 35 years old in good health. Some clones in this sample may be carry-over from other donors' samples. The CDR3 here is CASSLASGLASPYEQYF. For the CDR3, the DNA is TGTGCCAGCAGCTTAGCTTCGGGACTAGCCTCGCCCTACGAGCAGTACTTC.